This passage covers 19 T cell receptor beta chains from one sample sequenced in a study of T-cell memory formation after mild COVID-19. TCRdb processed the 5' RACE reads anew with MiXCR; each CDR3 protein has one entry. This table has hundreds of thousands of distinct CDR3 sequences, around 15% appearing once. The sample comprised PBMCs or a T cell subset sorted from them (not recorded which). The receptors come from a man aged 18 to 30 who had mild COVID-19 (a few samples of this study predate the infection). Cell type and time point are not known.

This clonotype was counted a few times. The genes are TRBV7-2 and TRBJ1-2; D is unresolved. Germline V CDR1 and CDR2: SGHTA, FQGNSA. CDR3 length: 12 amino acids. The ends were cut back, 3 bases at V and 2 bases at J, with 4 bases in the middle. This CDR3 reads CASSFGNYGYTF. The CDR3 region has the DNA TGTGCCAGCAGCTTCGGCAACTATGGCTACACCTTC.

A few counts support this clonotype. J is TRBJ2-3 and V is TRBV2; 7 positions match TRBD2. The CDR3 has 13 residues. Germline V CDR1 and CDR2: SNHLY, FYNNEI. J was trimmed by 3 bases and V by 7 bases; bases with no gene match: 4. The DNA for the CDR3 is TGTGCCAGCAACAGCGGGGAGACAGATACGCAGTATTTT. This gives the protein CASNSGETDTQYF.

The rearrangement joins TRBV6-2 or TRBV6-3 to TRBJ2-1, with 12 bases fitting TRBD2. The germline gives CDR1 MNHEY, CDR2 SVGEGT. V shed 8 bases, J shed 10 bases, and the junction held 6 bases outside the gene matches. The CDR3 is made up of 13 amino acids. CDR3: CASSTSGGIEQFF. CDR3 nucleotide sequence: TGTGCCAGCTCAACTAGCGGGGGGATAGAGCAGTTCTTC.

The chain employs TRBV6-1 and TRBJ2-3; D uncertain. Between the trimmed V and J ends, which lost 4 bases and 0 bases, there was a span of 11 bases. CDR1 and CDR2 (germline): MNHNS, SASEGT. The CDR3 is made up of 15 amino acids. The CDR3 here is CASSGVTGSTDTQYF. The CDR3 region has the DNA TGTGCCAGCAGTGGGGTGACTGGGAGCACAGATACGCAGTATTTT.

In this sample, this clonotype turned up once. The chain recombines TRBV14 with TRBJ2-1, with D possibly being TRBD1 or TRBD2 (6 bases each). V shed 1 base and J shed 3 bases, with 10 bases lying between them. The CDR3 has 15 amino acids. Germline V gene sequence: CDR1 SGHDN, CDR2 FVKESK. The DNA of the CDR3 is TGTGCCAGCAGCCAAGTCGGGGGCAACTACAATGAGCAGTTCTTC. The encoded protein is CASSQVGGNYNEQFF. Variable domain in full (rest from reference TRBV14 and TRBJ2-1): EAGVTQFPSHSVIEKGQTVTLRCDPISGHDNLYWYRRVMGKEIKFLLHFVKESKQDESGMPNNRFLAERTGGTYSTLKVQPAELEDSGVYFCASSQVGGNYNEQFFGPGTRLTVL.

CDR3 residues: CASSFYRGNEQFF. The CDR3, as DNA: TGTGCCAGCAGCTTCTACAGGGGCAATGAGCAGTTCTTC. The chain links TRBV7-3 to TRBJ2-1, with 7 positions matching TRBD1. V gave up 3 bases and J gave up 6 bases; unmatched junction bases: 2. This CDR3 is 13 amino acids long. Germline CDR1 SGHTA, CDR2 FQGTGA.

This clonotype was counted only a few times. The junction does not match germline at one end; this may be a read error. V is TRBV7-2 and J is TRBJ2-7, with 8 bases that match TRBD1. Germline lookup yields CDR1 SGHTA and CDR2 FQGNSA. This CDR3 spans 13 amino acids. DNA for the CDR3: TGTGCCAGCAGCGGACGTCTTCAGGGGGCGCAGGACTTC. Its translation is CASSGRLQGAQDF.

This rearrangement joins TRBV5-4 to TRBJ2-3, with D tentatively TRBD2 (6 bases). The CDR3 sequence is 16 residues long. Germline assignment: CDR1 SGHNT and CDR2 YYREEE (reference sequence). V lost 4 bases, J lost 0 bases, and 15 bases lay in between. CDR3 protein: CASSQNPGLSTDTQYF. The CDR3 bases are TGTGCCAGCAGCCAGAATCCGGGACTGAGCACAGATACGCAGTATTTT.

The chain employs TRBV5-4 and TRBJ2-3, with a weak D call TRBD1 (5 bases). The germline CDR1 and CDR2 sequences are SGHNT and YYREEE (reference sequence). With 0 bases removed from V and 2 bases from J, the gap between germline ends came to 10 bases. The CDR3 contains 15 residues. This CDR3 reads CASSLGWGTTDTQYF. DNA for the CDR3: TGTGCCAGCAGCTTGGGCTGGGGCACCACAGATACGCAGTATTTT.

This clonotype is a singleton in its sample. The chain has TRBV7-2 and TRBJ1-1; TRBD1 is a possible D gene (6 bases). This CDR3 is built from 15 residues. Germline V gene data show CDR1 as SGHTA and CDR2 as FQGNSA. V lost 5 bases, J lost 10 bases, and 23 bases lay in between. The CDR3 region has the DNA TGTGCCAGCAGCCGTGACAGGTTTGGTCTTGATGTAGCTTTCTTT. Translating gives CASSRDRFGLDVAFF.

This clonotype was seen more than once but under ten times. The V call is TRBV20-1, the J call TRBJ2-7, with D possibly matching TRBD2 (5 bases). The CDR3 extends over 16 amino acids. CDR1 DFQATT and CDR2 SNEGSKA come from the germline V gene (reference sequence). In DNA, the CDR3 is TGCAGTGCTAGAGGAGAGGGATCATTACGTTCCTCCGAGCAGTACGTC. Translating gives CSARGEGSLRSSEQYV.

This chain uses TRBV5-1 with TRBJ2-2, with 7 bases that match TRBD1. Trimming removed 3 bases from V and 3 bases from J; junction bases left unmatched: 11. This CDR3 has 17 residues. Germline V gives CDR1 SGHRS, CDR2 YFSETQ. The CDR3 loop reads CASSSRPVTGDTGELFF. As DNA, the CDR3 is TGCGCCAGCAGCTCGAGGCCCGTTACAGGGGACACCGGGGAGCTGTTTTTT.

The rearrangement links TRBV2 to TRBJ2-5, with D uncertain. V was clipped by 0 bases and J by 1 base, with 6 bases between them. Germline CDR1 and CDR2: SNHLY and FYNNEI. The CDR3 is 14 residues long. The CDR3 spells CASSEALFQETQYF. The CDR3 region has the DNA TGTGCCAGCAGTGAAGCGCTTTTCCAAGAGACCCAGTACTTC.

This clonotype was seen only a few times. This chain joins TRBV10-3 and TRBJ1-6; no definite D call. The germline V gene has CDR1 ENHRY and CDR2 SYGVKD. V shed 10 bases and J shed 7 bases, with 14 bases lying between them. The CDR3 runs 13 residues. CDR3 sequence reads: CATHTHQNSPLHF. The CDR3 DNA follows: TGTGCCACCCACACGCATCAAAATTCACCCCTCCACTTT.

This clonotype occurred a few times. The chain couples TRBV14 to TRBJ2-7, with TRBD2 matching 8 bases. Germline trimming cut 3 bases from V and 7 bases from J; bases unmatched to any gene: 2. CDR1 is SGHDN and CDR2 is FVKESK in the germline V gene. CDR3 size: 12 residues. The CDR3: CASSQLAGEQYF. The CDR3 coding sequence is TGTGCCAGCAGCCAGCTAGCGGGTGAGCAGTACTTC. Full variable domain (remainder filled in from reference TRBV14 and TRBJ2-7): EAGVTQFPSHSVIEKGQTVTLRCDPISGHDNLYWYRRVMGKEIKFLLHFVKESKQDESGMPNNRFLAERTGGTYSTLKVQPAELEDSGVYFCASSQLAGEQYFGPGTRLTVT.

This clonotype was counted ten times or more. The V call is TRBV7-3, the J call TRBJ2-3; TRBD2 might be the D (6 bases). The CDR3 is 14 amino acids. Trimming stripped 2 bases from V and 0 bases from J, with 6 bases between. Germline loops: CDR1 SGHTA, CDR2 FQGTGA. CDR3 nucleotides: TGTGCCAGCAGCTTAGGGACTAGCACAGATACGCAGTATTTT. The encoded protein is CASSLGTSTDTQYF.

The chain joins TRBV2 to TRBJ2-3; D tentatively fits TRBD1 or TRBD2 (6 bases each). Between the trimmed V and J ends, which lost 11 bases and 5 bases, there was a span of 29 bases. CDR1 SNHLY and CDR2 FYNNEI come from the germline V gene. This CDR3 is built from 17 residues. In DNA, the CDR3 is TGTGCCGGCAAGAAAACGGGGGCGTTCGTTCGGGTAGATACGCAGTATTTT. Protein: CAGKKTGAFVRVDTQYF.

Only a few counts were recorded for this clonotype. The CDR3 spells CASSRVGTDTQYF. The CDR3 DNA sequence: TGTGCCAGCAGCCGGGTGGGCACAGATACGCAGTATTTT. V usage is TRBV11-1 and J usage is TRBJ2-3; D call uncertain. Between the trimmed V and J ends, which lost 5 bases and 1 base, there was a span of 7 bases. Germline V gene sequence: CDR1 SGHAT, CDR2 FQDESV (reference sequence). The CDR3 has 13 residues.

The gene calls are TRBV4-1 and TRBJ2-3; 12 positions agree with TRBD1. The V gene's germline CDR1 is MGHRA and CDR2 YSYEKL. V shed 0 bases and J 2 bases; nucleotides not matched to a gene: 12. This CDR3 contains 20 residues. The CDR3 region has the DNA TGCGCCAGCAGCCAAGAAGGGACAGGGGGCTCTTCCATATACACAGATACGCAGTATTTT. Translating gives CASSQEGTGGSSIYTDTQYF.